This T cell receptor beta chain was profiled in a study of OX40 agonist ivuxolimab in advanced cancers. Trimming at V came to 3 bases and at J to 1 base, leaving 6 bases not matched to a gene. The CDR3 runs 16 residues. Looked up from germline, CDR1 is MNHEY and CDR2 is SVGAGI. The method was immunoSEQ multiplex PCR; TCRdb's version includes in-frame clones alone and lacks a portion of them. The data hold roughly 140,000 clones, with 85% to 95% observed a single time. The receptor's source is an adult with an advanced solid tumor such as melanoma, head and neck, liver or kidney cancer. The chain joins TRBV6-5 to TRBJ2-1, with 7 bases that match TRBD1. The source was CD4+ or CD8+ T cells sorted from blood, collected in a trial of the OX40 agonist ivuxolimab. CDR3 in DNA: TGTGCCAGCAGTTATTCAGGGACAGCATCCTACAATGAGCAGTTCTTC. Amino acid sequence: CASSYSGTASYNEQFF.